This TCR beta chain came from a study of T cell clones after liver transplantation (dated by TCRdb to between 2019 and 2020). Background for the entire study: ITN030ST, the source of the samples, was a randomized trial that attempted immunosuppression withdrawal within 2 years of liver transplantation. Tolerance was defined as complete immunosuppression withdrawal for at least one year with no rise in liver enzymes beyond twice the upper limit of normal. Blood samples were collected pre-transplant, then pre-randomization ahead of withdrawal, and finally post-randomization once withdrawal had either been completed or failed. Subjects received no induction therapy and standard immunosuppression until randomization at 12-24 months post-transplant. Donor-reactive T cell clones were identified by TCRbeta sequencing following a pre-transplant mixed lymphocyte reaction and were subsequently tracked in post-transplant blood. Of the 8 liver transplant recipients making up the studied cohort, 3 were classified as tolerant and 5 as non-tolerant. Of the eight recipients, a few were HCV-positive, while the remaining recipients had been transplanted for non-autoimmune, non-viral indications. As an antigen-independent comparator for donor-reactive sequences, third party-reactive TCRbeta sequences were also identified from pre-transplant MLRs. Results the study describes overall, beyond this receptor: Because of small, heterogeneous patient numbers and non-standardized post-transplant time points, the conclusions were only preliminary. Donor-reactive sequences decreased more than third party-reactive sequences, which suggests partial antigen-specific deletion that was not related to withdrawal success. In most of the 8 subjects, regardless of tolerance or HCV status, circulating donor-reactive CD4 TCRbeta sequences dropped significantly post-transplant. Because no allograft tissue specimens were available, donor-reactive T cells may have migrated into the graft instead of being deleted. Once repertoire turnover was taken into account, donor-reactive detection showed a significant reduction for CD4 in 7 of 8 subjects and for CD8 in 8 of 8. Low numbers of available donor cells limited the measurable donor-reactive repertoire in a couple of subjects.

Using immunoSEQ, frozen genomic DNA was subjected to high-throughput TCRbeta CDR3 sequencing, a process that included PCR amplification, mapping, bias correction and internal controls. As for how the authors treated the data: Only productive rearrangements were retained, with each unique TCRbeta sequence defined by its CDR3 nucleotide sequence together with its V and J gene. Donor-reactive sequences required at least 5-fold expansion in CFSE-low cells versus unstimulated pre-transplant cells and at least 0.01% frequency. To ensure at least 90% detection power, minimum frequency thresholds were set for each subject based on that subject's lowest-template unstimulated sample. Jensen-Shannon divergence between the top 1000 TCRbeta sequences post-transplant and pre-transplant was used to measure repertoire turnover. Changes in detection of donor-reactive sequences were tested with two-sided Fisher's exact tests. TCRdb obtained this table from immuneACCESS and retained in-frame rearrangements with V and J assigned. These tables miss some clones; where compared with another copy, unresolved V genes account for less than half of the shortfall, and the remainder is unexplained. V, J and clone size reflect that table, while D and trimming were determined from the DNA. The sample data list about 78,000 clones, and 75% to 90% of these were observed just once. The top ten clones comprise about 0.6% of the sample.

The time point label of this sample denotes: pre-transplant. Thawed unstimulated PBMCs were stained for CD3, CD4 and CD8 and FACS-sorted into CD3+CD4+ and CD3+CD8+ populations. All 8 studied subjects were randomized to withdrawal of immunosuppression. The Qiagen DNeasy Blood and Tissue Kit was used to isolate genomic DNA. Trimming takes 3 bases from V and 0 bases from J, and the germline ends sit 6 bases apart. From a lookup of the germline V gene, CDR1 and CDR2 are SGHRS and YFSETQ. The cysteine opens and the phenylalanine closes a CDR3 of 14 amino acids. Only the CDR3 DNA stays, 42 bases, in frame from base 1. A single count supports this clone. Its antigen is not yet known. It has no much larger one-base neighbor in the sample; base qualities were not kept.

Recombination joined TRBV5-1 with TRBJ2-2; a tentative D call is TRBD2 (5 bases match). This sample comprised CD4+ T cells from blood, obtained before liver transplant. This sequence was found in a human donor who received a liver transplant. The CDR3 amino acid sequence is: CASSWTSNTGELFF. The DNA is TGCGCCAGCAGCTGGACTTCGAACACCGGGGAGCTGTTTTTT.